This T cell receptor beta chain appears in the sequencing data of a study of PD-1 blockade in classical Hodgkin lymphoma. Study details: Administration of nivolumab to patients was at 3 mg/kg intravenously every 2 weeks. Study results and limitations: Diminished baseline TCR diversity has been reported in newly diagnosed patients relative to healthy donors.

With respect to this clone: Its specificity is unknown.

Relapse was seen in all patients after autologous stem cell transplantation, and brentuximab vedotin exposure was variable. Complete response, partial response or progressive disease constituted the best response categories observed. Some clones are missing from TCRdb's copy, which holds only in-frame ones; the method was immunoSEQ multiplex PCR. The table shows around 22,000 clones, with around four fifths occurring only once. This CDR3 has 15 amino acids. Trimming stripped 6 bases from V and 4 bases from J, with 16 bases between. The germline CDR1 and CDR2 sequences are MNHNY and SVGAGI (reference sequence).

Sequences were derived from peripheral blood mononuclear cells (PBMCs), sampled before the second cycle of nivolumab. This chain joins TRBV6-6 and TRBJ2-1, with D possibly TRBD2 on 6 matching bases. This receptor was taken from a human donor with classical Hodgkin lymphoma. CDR3 region: CASSSTGTQYNEQFF. In DNA, the CDR3 is TGTGCCAGCAGCTCTACCGGGACTCAGTACAATGAGCAGTTCTTC.